This T cell receptor beta chain was recorded in a study of blood T cells in healthy people across ages. A sample-barcoded 5' primer and a J-beta primer mix were used in a second PCR of about 6 to 12 cycles. Each sample yielded at least 2.5 million CDR3-containing paired-end reads. TCRdb reprocessed the 5' RACE reads via MiXCR and lists one record per CDR3 protein. This sample has roughly 700,000 distinct CDR3 sequences, with less than 40% found just once. This clonotype was recorded many times. Its antigen is as yet unknown. The CDR3 covers 18 residues. Researchers collected around 10 milliliters of peripheral blood from every single donor. Overall study findings and caveats: In these data, TCR beta diversity tracked strongly with naive T cell percentage.

The receptor was isolated from a woman at least 80 years old in good health. The sample taken for sequencing was blood. The V call is TRBV21-1, the J call TRBJ2-3; the table's D call, TRBD2, has no DNA check behind it. TRBV21-1 is shown as a pseudogene. In DNA form, the CDR3 reads TGTGCCAGCAGCAAAAACCCGGGGGGCCTTATAAGCACAGATACGCAGTATTTT. Its protein is CASSKNPGGLISTDTQYF.